The T cell receptor (beta chain) described here comes from a study of CD8 T cells in ankylosing spondylitis. Preparation of TCR beta libraries was done by quantitative 5'-RACE with molecular barcodes. TCRdb processed the 5' RACE reads anew with MiXCR; each CDR3 protein has one entry. Found here are about 140,000 distinct CDR3 sequences, approximately 8.4% of them singletons; the top ten hold 7.3%. For this clonotype: Antigen unknown.

Study-wide findings and caveats: Disease-linked clones reportedly showed significant enrichment in matched ankylosing spondylitis synovial fluid. In reactive arthritis synovial fluid and blood, some motif variants had been reported before. Clones that were linked to disease were CD8+ and were relatively rare in peripheral blood.

V dropped 0 bases and J dropped 15; count of bases not matched to a gene: 10. Germline loops: CDR1 GTSNPN, CDR2 SVGIG (reference sequence). This CDR3 has 13 amino acids. The specimen sequenced was synovial fluid, either unsorted or a sorted T cell fraction (not recorded which). The sequence was obtained from a male donor with ankylosing spondylitis. This sequence joins TRBV30 and TRBJ2-2, with 7 nucleotides matching TRBD1. The CDR3 coding sequence is TGTGCCTGGAGTGTACGACAGGGATCTTTGGTGTTTTTT. Protein sequence: CAWSVRQGSLVFF.